The clone carrying this T cell receptor (beta chain) came up a few times. Its antigen remains unknown. The data stem from a study of STAT5B mutations in CD4+ large granular lymphocyte leukemia. Study outcomes and limitations: 8/27 top patient clones versus 2/35 control clones were TRBV06-family. Higher CD4+ than CD8+ T-LGLL clonality might reflect small sample size. Around 25% of private leukemic clonotypes occurred rarely in other patients' non-leukemic repertoires.

V was pared by 8 bases and J by 6 bases, with 10 bases of the junction left unmatched. This CDR3 has 14 residues. The germline V gene has CDR1 MNHNS and CDR2 SASEGT. Source study methods: Lowest detectable productive clonotype frequency was 2.59 x 10-5. Clones were read by immunoSEQ multiplex PCR, and TCRdb kept only the in-frame ones, dropping some. The V and J calls and the clone size are those of that table, but D and trimming were determined from the DNA. The sample lists 30,000 to 40,000 clones; 75% to 85% were seen once. Input material: CD4+ T cells from blood buffy coats. The sequence was collected from a human donor in good health. V gene TRBV6-1 combines with J gene TRBJ1-5, with TRBD1 identical over 7 bases. The CDR3 coding sequence is TGTGCCAGCTGTCTACAGGGGACGGGTCAGCCCCAGCATTTT. Protein sequence: CASCLQGTGQPQHF.